The next 14 T cell receptor beta chains were all read from a single sample in a study of CD8 T cells in ankylosing spondylitis. TCRdb reanalysed the 5' RACE reads using MiXCR and keeps one entry per CDR3 protein. In the table there are around 230,000 distinct CDR3 sequences, about 9.1% of which are singletons. The source material was blood, either unsorted or a sorted T cell fraction (not recorded which). The receptors originated from a male donor with ankylosing spondylitis or in good health (not recorded which).

This clonotype was seen only a few times. The chain is built from TRBV5-1 and TRBJ2-1; 9 positions agree with TRBD2. The CDR3 totals 16 residues. Looked up from germline, CDR1 is SGHRS and CDR2 is YFSETQ. V trimming: 2 bases; J trimming: 2 bases; junction bases outside the gene matches: 5. CDR3 residues: CASSLGGGAPYNEQFF. As DNA, the CDR3 is TGCGCCAGCAGCTTAGGCGGGGGGGCCCCCTACAATGAGCAGTTCTTC.

This clonotype came up once. This may stem from a read error, because a much larger clone lies one nucleotide away. The chain couples TRBV29-1 to TRBJ2-3; no firm D call. The germline V gene has CDR1 SQVTM and CDR2 ANQGSEA. The CDR3 runs 11 residues. The CDR3 DNA follows: TGCAGCGTTGGCCTCACAGATACGGAGTATTTT. Translating it yields CSVGLTDTEYF.

This clonotype was counted many times. The rearrangement joins TRBV5-1 to TRBJ1-2; 11 positions agree with TRBD1. The CDR3 totals 15 residues. Germline lookup yields CDR1 SGHRS and CDR2 YFSETQ. V gave up 0 bases and J gave up 7 bases; unmatched junction bases: 5. The CDR3 sequence: CASSLAGTGGTGYTF. The DNA for the CDR3 is TGCGCCAGCAGCTTGGCCGGGACAGGGGGGACTGGCTACACCTTC.

This clonotype has a count of ten or more. V is TRBV7-2 and J is TRBJ2-1, with 9 bases fitting TRBD2. The CDR3 is 15 amino acids. Germline V gives CDR1 SGHTA, CDR2 FQGNSA. V lost 7 bases and J lost 4; bases outside the gene matches: 8. CDR3 nucleotides: TGTGCCAGCACTCTAGCGGGACCTAATTACAATGAGCAGTTCTTC. Its translation is CASTLAGPNYNEQFF.

This clonotype appeared a few times. V gene TRBV12-3 or TRBV12-4 combines with J gene TRBJ2-3; D is uncertain. This CDR3 is 15 amino acids long. V lost 3 bases and J 0 bases, leaving 10 bases between the germline ends. CDR3 DNA sequence: TGTGCCAGCAGTTTGGACCCCTATAGCACAGATACGCAGTATTTT. As protein: CASSLDPYSTDTQYF.

This clonotype was seen at least ten times. The J gene is TRBJ1-1, the V gene TRBV20-1; D is ambiguous. Germline lookup yields CDR1 DFQATT and CDR2 SNEGSKA (reference sequence). This CDR3 spans 14 amino acids. The ends were cut back, 3 bases at V and 1 base at J, with 12 bases in the middle. The DNA for the CDR3 is TGCAGTGCTAGCGGGTCCCCGTCGAACACTGAAGCTTTCTTT. Its protein is CSASGSPSNTEAFF.

This chain uses TRBV20-1 with TRBJ1-6; 10 bases line up with TRBD1. Germline trimming cut 0 bases from V and 4 bases from J; bases unmatched to any gene: 6. From germline, CDR1 is DFQATT and CDR2 SNEGSKA (reference sequence). This CDR3 has 17 amino acids. For the CDR3, the DNA is TGCAGTGCTAGAGAGCCGGGACAGGGGATATATAATTCACCCCTCCACTTT. Translated, it gives CSAREPGQGIYNSPLHF.

This clonotype was seen ten or more times. The chain recombines TRBV6-5 with TRBJ1-2; D is perhaps TRBD1 (5 bases). CDR3 length: 15 residues. In germline, CDR1 is MNHEY, CDR2 SVGAGI. The V and J ends lost 0 bases and 4 bases respectively, with 12 bases between them. CDR3 in DNA: TGTGCCAGCAGTTACTCCTTGGGAGGGGCCTATGGCTACACCTTC. Translation gives CASSYSLGGAYGYTF.

The table lists this clonotype with a few counts. This chain uses TRBV12-3 or TRBV12-4 with TRBJ2-1; D perhaps matches TRBD2 (5 bases). The CDR3 loop spans 13 amino acids. The V gene lost 7 bases and the J gene lost 5 bases, with 12 bases spanning the gap. The CDR3 here is CASTPGGDNEQFF. CDR3 bases: TGTGCCAGCACCCCCGGAGGAGACAATGAGCAGTTCTTC.

This clonotype was observed a handful of times. The chain uses TRBV20-1 and TRBJ1-1; maybe TRBD1 (5 bases). This CDR3 is built from 14 residues. Germline V CDR1 and CDR2: DFQATT, SNEGSKA (reference sequence). V was pared by 5 bases and J by 1 base, with 14 bases between. Written as DNA, the CDR3 is TGCAGTGCTGAGGGACGACTGCAGAACACTGAAGCTTTCTTT. Translation: CSAEGRLQNTEAFF.

This clonotype was seen ten or more times. The rearrangement uses TRBV20-1 and TRBJ1-4, with 7 bases aligning to TRBD1. The CDR3 sequence is 13 residues long. The V gene end was trimmed by 4 bases and the J gene end by 8 bases; junction bases not matched to a gene: 7. Germline CDR1 DFQATT, CDR2 SNEGSKA (reference sequence). DNA of the CDR3: TGCAGTGCTACCAGACAGGGTGACGAAAAACTGTTTTTT. Protein: CSATRQGDEKLFF.

In its sample, this clonotype was seen many times. This chain links TRBV20-1 with TRBJ1-2; the D gene is possibly TRBD1 (5 bases). CDR1 and CDR2 (germline): DFQATT, SNEGSKA (reference sequence). The CDR3 loop spans 14 amino acids. V lost 6 bases and J lost 2, with 16 bases in between. CDR3 in DNA: TGCAGTGCACCTCGGGCAGGGCGGAACTATGGCTACACCTTC. This sequence encodes CSAPRAGRNYGYTF.

This clonotype was counted ten times or more. This chain links TRBV7-9 with TRBJ2-1, with TRBD2 matching over 8 bases. The length of the CDR3 is 15 residues. Germline trimming cut 5 bases from V and 5 bases from J; bases unmatched to any gene: 8. Germline V gives CDR1 SEHNR, CDR2 FQNEAQ (reference sequence). CDR3 loop: CASSAPGGPHNEQFF. DNA for the CDR3: TGTGCCAGCAGCGCCCCGGGAGGGCCGCACAATGAGCAGTTCTTC.

This clonotype was detected only once. The chain employs TRBV12-3 or TRBV12-4 and TRBJ1-2; perhaps TRBD1 as D (5 bases). This CDR3 contains 13 residues. Trimming cost V 7 bases and J 3 bases, with 12 bases left between them. CDR3 nucleotides: TGTGCCAGCACCCTCGACAGCTACTATGGCTACACCTTC. Translation: CASTLDSYYGYTF.